This entry concerns a single T cell receptor beta chain. Clinical histories supplied by participants themselves formed the basis of cohort assignment. Authors' analysis steps: Using reference gene primer amplification, nucleated cell counts were estimated. Produced via immunoSEQ multiplex PCR; TCRdb's table is partial and in-frame only. V, J and clone size were drawn from that table, and D and trimming were deduced from the DNA. The top ten clones hold roughly 2.6% of a sample with fewer than 350,000 clones, roughly 85% of them seen once. The sample comes from a study of blood T cell repertoires in COVID-19. Study at large: There were acute and convalescent COVID-19 samples, and they came from the United States, Italy and Spain. PBMCs, B-cell-depleted T cells, or T cells were the source of the cDNA or gDNA that made up the material.

This CDR3 region has 16 residues. Germline V gene lookup returns CDR1 MNHEY and CDR2 SMNVEV (reference sequence). The V segment lost 2 bases and the J segment 1 base; nucleotides outside the gene matches: 3. This TCR was sampled from a woman aged 45-59 years who had recovered from COVID-19. The chain has TRBV27 and TRBJ2-3; TRBD2 matches at 10 bases. Sequencing was done on a sample of PBMCs or T cells enriched from blood (not recorded which). CDR3 sequence: CASSLTSGVGTDTQYF. For the CDR3, the DNA is TGTGCCAGCAGTTTAACTAGCGGGGTCGGCACAGATACGCAGTATTTT.